One T cell receptor beta chain is described in this entry. Original handling: Estimates of nucleated cell counts were drawn from the amplification of reference gene primers. Only in-frame clones appear in the TCRdb table, and some are missing; sequencing was by immunoSEQ multiplex PCR. Clone size and V and J calls were adopted from that table, with D and trimming inferred from the DNA. The table records 65,000 or so clones, 90% of them present only once. The data are from a study of blood T cell repertoires in COVID-19. Study overall: Samples came from the United States, Italy and Spain, spanning acute and convalescent COVID-19. PBMCs, B-cell-depleted T cells, or T cells provided the cDNA or gDNA that made up the material.

J lost 4 bases, V lost 3 bases, and 5 bases had no gene match. Germline V gene lookup returns CDR1 SGHAT and CDR2 FQNNGV. The CDR3 contains 14 residues. The V gene is TRBV11-2, the J gene TRBJ1-1; 7 positions agree with TRBD1. The receptor was derived from a man in his fifties or sixties with acute or convalescent COVID-19. Sequenced input: peripheral blood. Here the CDR3 DNA reads TGTGCCAGCAGCTTGTACAGGGGAGGCACTGAAGCTTTCTTT. This encodes CASSLYRGGTEAFF.